The clone carrying this TCR beta chain was observed a few times. The entry originates in a study of regulatory T cells in long-lasting Graves disease. Germline V gene lookup returns CDR1 MNHEY and CDR2 SMNVEV (reference sequence). V dropped 4 bases and J dropped 1; count of bases not matched to a gene: 5. This CDR3 spans 15 amino acids. Relying on iRepertoire HTBI primers and Arm-PCR of CDR3 regions, the team built TCR beta libraries. TCRdb re-called the multiplex PCR reads with MiXCR, one entry per CDR3 protein. Of approximately 400,000 distinct CDR3 sequences in the sample, 20% to 25% are singletons; the top ten hold less than 30%. The time point here: persistent/refractory GD, antithyroid drugs over 5 years with positive TRAb. The TCR library was made from RNA that had been extracted from PBMCs in TRIzol.

Material: peripheral blood mononuclear cells (PBMCs), obtained when the disease was refractory, from a patient treated with antithyroid drugs. The origin of this receptor is a woman between 40 and 50 years old with Graves disease. The rearrangement uses TRBV27 and TRBJ1-1; 8 nucleotides match TRBD1. As DNA, the CDR3 is TGTGCCAGCAGTTACTGGGGACAGGCGAACACTGAAGCTTTCTTT. This codes for CASSYWGQANTEAFF.